This T cell receptor (beta chain) was sequenced during a study of Ad26.COV2.S vaccination and SARS-CoV-2 variants. Study details: Intramuscular Ad26.COV2.S at 5x10^10 or 1x10^11 viral particles.

Treatment reported: approximately 18 received Ad26.COV2.S at low or high dose, single or two shots; 5 received placebo; per-sample allocation not given. Specimens were obtained on day 63 following the first vaccine or placebo injection. Germline assignment: CDR1 SGHNT and CDR2 YYREEE (reference sequence). Deletions cut 3 bases from V and 7 bases from J, with 22 bases between. The length of the CDR3 is 17 residues. TCRdb keeps only in-frame clones here, not all; method: immunoSEQ multiplex PCR. Here the sample spans about 480,000 clones, 70% to 90% being singletons. This chain joins TRBV5-4 and TRBJ1-4, with D maybe TRBD1 (6 bases). Sequenced material: peripheral blood, taken in a trial of Ad26.COV2.S vaccine versus placebo. The origin of this receptor is a person between 18 and 65 years old who received the Ad26.COV2.S COVID-19 vaccine or a placebo. The CDR3 DNA is TGTGCCAGCAGCTCCGGCCGTCGCGGAGGGGGAGGTGAAAAACTGTTTTTT. It translates to CASSSGRRGGGGEKLFF.